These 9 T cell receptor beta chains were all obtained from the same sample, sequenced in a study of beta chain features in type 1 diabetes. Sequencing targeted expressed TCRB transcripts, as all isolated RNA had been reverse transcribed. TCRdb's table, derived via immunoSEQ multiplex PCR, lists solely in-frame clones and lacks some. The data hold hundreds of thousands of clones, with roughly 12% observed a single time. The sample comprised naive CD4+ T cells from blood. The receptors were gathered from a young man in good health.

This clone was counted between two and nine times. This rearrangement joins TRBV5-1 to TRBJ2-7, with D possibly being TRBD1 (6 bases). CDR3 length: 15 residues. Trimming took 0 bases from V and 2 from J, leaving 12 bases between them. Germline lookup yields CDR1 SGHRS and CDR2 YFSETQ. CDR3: CASSLGTDRTYEQYF. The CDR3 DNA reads TGCGCCAGCAGCTTGGGGACGGACAGAACCTACGAGCAGTACTTC.

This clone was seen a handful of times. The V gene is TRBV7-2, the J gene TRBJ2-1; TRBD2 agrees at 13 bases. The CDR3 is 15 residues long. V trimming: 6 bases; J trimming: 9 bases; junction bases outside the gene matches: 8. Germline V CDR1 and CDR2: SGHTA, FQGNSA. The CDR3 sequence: CASRQLAGGPVEQFF. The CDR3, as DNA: TGTGCCAGCAGACAACTAGCGGGAGGGCCTGTTGAGCAGTTCTTC. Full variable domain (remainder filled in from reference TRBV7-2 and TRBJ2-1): GAGVSQSPSNKVTEKGKDVELRCDPISGHTALYWYRQSLGQGLEFLIYFQGNSAPDKSGLPSDRFSAERTGGSVSTLTIQRTQQEDSAVYLCASRQLAGGPVEQFFGPGTRLTVL.

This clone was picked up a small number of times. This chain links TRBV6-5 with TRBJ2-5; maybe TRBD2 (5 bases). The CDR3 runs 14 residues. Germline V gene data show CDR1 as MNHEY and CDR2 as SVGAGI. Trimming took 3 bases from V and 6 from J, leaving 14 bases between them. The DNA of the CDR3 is TGTGCCAGCAGTTATTCCCCGGGGAGAAAGACCCAGTACTTC. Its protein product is CASSYSPGRKTQYF.

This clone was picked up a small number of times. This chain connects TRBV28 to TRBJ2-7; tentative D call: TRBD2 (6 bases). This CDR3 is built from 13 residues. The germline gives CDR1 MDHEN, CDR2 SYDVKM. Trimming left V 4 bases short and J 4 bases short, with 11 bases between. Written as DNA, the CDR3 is TGTGCCAGCAGTTCGGGACTGGTATACGAGCAGTACTTC. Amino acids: CASSSGLVYEQYF.

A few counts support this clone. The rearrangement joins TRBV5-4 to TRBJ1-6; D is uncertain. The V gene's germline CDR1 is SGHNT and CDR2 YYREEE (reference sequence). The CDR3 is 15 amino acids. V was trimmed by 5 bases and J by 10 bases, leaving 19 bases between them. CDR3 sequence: CASSKAGKILSPLHF. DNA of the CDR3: TGTGCCAGCAGTAAAGCCGGGAAAATCTTATCACCCCTCCACTTT.

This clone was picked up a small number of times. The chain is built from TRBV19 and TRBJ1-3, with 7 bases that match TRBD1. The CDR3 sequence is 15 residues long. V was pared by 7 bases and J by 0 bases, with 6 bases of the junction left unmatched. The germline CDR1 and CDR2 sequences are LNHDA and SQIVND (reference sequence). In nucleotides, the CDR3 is TGTGCCAGTACCAGGGACAGCGGCTCTGGAAACACCATATATTTT. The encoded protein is CASTRDSGSGNTIYF. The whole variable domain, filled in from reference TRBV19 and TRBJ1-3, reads DGGITQSPKYLFRKEGQNVTLSCEQNLNHDAMYWYRQDPGQGLRLIYYSQIVNDFQKGDIAEGYSVSREKKESFPLTVTSAQKNPTAFYLCASTRDSGSGNTIYFGEGSWLTVV.

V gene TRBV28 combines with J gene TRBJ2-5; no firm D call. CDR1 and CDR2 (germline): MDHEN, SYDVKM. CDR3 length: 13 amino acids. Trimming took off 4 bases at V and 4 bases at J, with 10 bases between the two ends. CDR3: CASSWAARETQYF. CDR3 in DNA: TGTGCCAGCAGTTGGGCAGCTCGAGAGACCCAGTACTTC.

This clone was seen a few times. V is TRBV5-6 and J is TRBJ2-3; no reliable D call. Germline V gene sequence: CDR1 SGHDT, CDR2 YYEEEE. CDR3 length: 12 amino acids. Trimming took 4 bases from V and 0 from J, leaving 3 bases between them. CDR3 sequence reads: CASSLSTDTQYF. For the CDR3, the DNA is TGTGCCAGCAGCCTTAGCACAGATACGCAGTATTTT. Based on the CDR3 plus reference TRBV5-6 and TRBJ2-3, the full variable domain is DAGVTQSPTHLIKTRGQQVTLRCSPKSGHDTVSWYQQALGQGPQFIFQYYEEEERQRGNFPDRFSGHQFPNYSSELNVNALLLGDSALYLCASSLSTDTQYFGPGTRLTVL.

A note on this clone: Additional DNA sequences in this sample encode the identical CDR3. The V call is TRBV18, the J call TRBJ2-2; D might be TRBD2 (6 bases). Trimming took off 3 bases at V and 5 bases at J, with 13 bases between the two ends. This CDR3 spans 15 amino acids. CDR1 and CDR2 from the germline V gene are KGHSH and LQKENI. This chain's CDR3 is CASSPPGRGTGELFF. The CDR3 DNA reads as TGTGCCAGCTCACCCCCAGGTCGGGGGACCGGGGAGCTGTTTTTT.